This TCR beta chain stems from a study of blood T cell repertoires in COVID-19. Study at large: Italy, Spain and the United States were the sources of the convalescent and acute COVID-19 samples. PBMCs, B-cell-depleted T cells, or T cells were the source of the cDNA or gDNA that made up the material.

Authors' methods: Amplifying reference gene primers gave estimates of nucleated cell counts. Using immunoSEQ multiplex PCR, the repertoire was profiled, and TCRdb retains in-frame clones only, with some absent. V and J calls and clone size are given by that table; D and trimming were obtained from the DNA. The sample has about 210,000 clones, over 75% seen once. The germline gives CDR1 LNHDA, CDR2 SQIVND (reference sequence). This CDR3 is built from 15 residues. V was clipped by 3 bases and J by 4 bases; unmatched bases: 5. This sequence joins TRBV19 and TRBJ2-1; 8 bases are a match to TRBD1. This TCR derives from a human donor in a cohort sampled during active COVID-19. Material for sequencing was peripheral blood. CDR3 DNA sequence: TGTGCCAGTAGTATGCACAGGGGGTCTTACAATGAGCAGTTCTTC. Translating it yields CASSMHRGSYNEQFF.